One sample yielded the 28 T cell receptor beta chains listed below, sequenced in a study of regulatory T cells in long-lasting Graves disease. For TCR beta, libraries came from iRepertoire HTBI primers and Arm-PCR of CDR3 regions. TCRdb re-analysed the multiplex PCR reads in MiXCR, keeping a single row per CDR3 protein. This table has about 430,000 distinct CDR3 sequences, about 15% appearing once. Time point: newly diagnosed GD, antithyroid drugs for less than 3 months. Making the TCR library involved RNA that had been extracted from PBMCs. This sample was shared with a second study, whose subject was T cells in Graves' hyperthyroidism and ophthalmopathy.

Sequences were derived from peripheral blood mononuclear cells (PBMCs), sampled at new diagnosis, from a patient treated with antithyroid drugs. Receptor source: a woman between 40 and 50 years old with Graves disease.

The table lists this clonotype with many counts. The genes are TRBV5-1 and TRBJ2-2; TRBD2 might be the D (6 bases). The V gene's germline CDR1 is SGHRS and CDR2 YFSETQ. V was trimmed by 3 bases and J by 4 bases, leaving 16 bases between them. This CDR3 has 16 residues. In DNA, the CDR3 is TGCGCCAGCAGCTCGGGACTCGAAACCGTCACCGGGGAGCTGTTTTTT. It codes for CASSSGLETVTGELFF.

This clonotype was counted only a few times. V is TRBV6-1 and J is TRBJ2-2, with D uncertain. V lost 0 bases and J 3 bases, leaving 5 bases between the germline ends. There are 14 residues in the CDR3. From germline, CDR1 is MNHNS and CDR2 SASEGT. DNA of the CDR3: TGTGCCAGCAGTGAAGCGATGGACACCGGGGAGCTGTTTTTT. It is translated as CASSEAMDTGELFF.

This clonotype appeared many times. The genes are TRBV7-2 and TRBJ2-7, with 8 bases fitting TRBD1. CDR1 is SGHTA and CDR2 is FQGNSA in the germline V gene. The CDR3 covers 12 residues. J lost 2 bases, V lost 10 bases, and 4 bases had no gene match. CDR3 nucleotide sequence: TGTGCCACCACGGACAGGGCCTACGAGCAGTACTTC. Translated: CATTDRAYEQYF.

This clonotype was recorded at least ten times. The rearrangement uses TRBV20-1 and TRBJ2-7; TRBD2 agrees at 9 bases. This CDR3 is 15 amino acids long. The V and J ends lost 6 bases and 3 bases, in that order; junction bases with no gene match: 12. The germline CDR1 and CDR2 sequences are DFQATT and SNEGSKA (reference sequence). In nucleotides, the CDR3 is TGCAGTGCCCCCCGAATGGGCGGGAGGGGCTACGAGCAGTACTTC. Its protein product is CSAPRMGGRGYEQYF.

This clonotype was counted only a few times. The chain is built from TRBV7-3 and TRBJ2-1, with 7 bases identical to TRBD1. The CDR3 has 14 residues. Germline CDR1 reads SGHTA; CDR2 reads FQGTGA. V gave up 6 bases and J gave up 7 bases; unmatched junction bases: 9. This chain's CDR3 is CASSPDNRGNEQFF. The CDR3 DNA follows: TGTGCCAGCAGTCCTGACAACAGGGGAAATGAGCAGTTCTTC.

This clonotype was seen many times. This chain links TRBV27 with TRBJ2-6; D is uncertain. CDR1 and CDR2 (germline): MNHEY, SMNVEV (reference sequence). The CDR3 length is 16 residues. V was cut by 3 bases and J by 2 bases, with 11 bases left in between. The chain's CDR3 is CASSFYGLAGANVLTF. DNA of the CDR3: TGTGCCAGCAGTTTTTATGGGCTAGCTGGGGCCAACGTCCTGACTTTC. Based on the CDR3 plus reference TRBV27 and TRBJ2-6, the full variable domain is EAQVTQNPRYLITVTGKKLTVTCSQNMNHEYMSWYRQDPGLGLRQIYYSMNVEVTDKGDVPEGYKVSRKEKRNFPLILESPSPNQTSLYFCASSFYGLAGANVLTFGAGSRLTVL.

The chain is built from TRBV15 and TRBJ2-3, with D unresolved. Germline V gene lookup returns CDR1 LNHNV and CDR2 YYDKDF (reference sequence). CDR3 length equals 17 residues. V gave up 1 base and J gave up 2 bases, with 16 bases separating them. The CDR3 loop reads CATSRVVGSQATDTQYF. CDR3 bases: TGTGCCACCAGCAGAGTGGTCGGCAGCCAAGCCACAGATACGCAGTATTTT.

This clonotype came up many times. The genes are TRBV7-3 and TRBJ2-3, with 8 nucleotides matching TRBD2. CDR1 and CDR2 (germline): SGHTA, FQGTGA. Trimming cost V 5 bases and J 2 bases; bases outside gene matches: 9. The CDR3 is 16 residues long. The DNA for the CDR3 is TGTGCCAGCAGCCCCCTCGGGGGGGCTACCACAGATACGCAGTATTTT. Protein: CASSPLGGATTDTQYF.

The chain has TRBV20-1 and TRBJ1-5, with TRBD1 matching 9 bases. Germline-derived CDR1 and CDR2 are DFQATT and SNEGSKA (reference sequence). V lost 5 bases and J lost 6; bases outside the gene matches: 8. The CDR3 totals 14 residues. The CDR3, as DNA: TGCAGTGCTTTAGACAACAGGGGGCTTCAGCCCCAGCATTTT. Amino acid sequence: CSALDNRGLQPQHF.

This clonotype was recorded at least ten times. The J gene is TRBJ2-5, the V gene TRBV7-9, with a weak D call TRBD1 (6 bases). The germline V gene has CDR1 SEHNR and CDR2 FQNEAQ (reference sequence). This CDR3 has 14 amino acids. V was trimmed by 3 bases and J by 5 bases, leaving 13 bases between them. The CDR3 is CASSLTGPLETQYF. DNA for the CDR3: TGTGCCAGCAGCTTGACAGGTCCTCTGGAGACCCAGTACTTC.

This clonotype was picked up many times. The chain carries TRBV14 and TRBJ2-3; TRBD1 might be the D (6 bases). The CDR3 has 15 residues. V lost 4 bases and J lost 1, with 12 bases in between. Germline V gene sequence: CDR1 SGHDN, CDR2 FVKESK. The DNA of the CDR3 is TGTGCCAGCAGCCGTGAGCGGACAGGCACAGATACGCAGTATTTT. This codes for CASSRERTGTDTQYF.

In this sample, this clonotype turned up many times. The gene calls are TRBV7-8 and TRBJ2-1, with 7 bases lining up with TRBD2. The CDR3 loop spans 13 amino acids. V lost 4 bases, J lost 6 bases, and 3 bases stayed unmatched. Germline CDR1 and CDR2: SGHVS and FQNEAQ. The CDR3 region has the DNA TGTGCCAGCAGCTCGGGACTACGCAATGAGCAGTTCTTC. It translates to CASSSGLRNEQFF.

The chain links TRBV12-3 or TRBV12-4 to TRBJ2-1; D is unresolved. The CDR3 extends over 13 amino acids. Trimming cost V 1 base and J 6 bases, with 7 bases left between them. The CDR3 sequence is CASSLGSPNEQFF. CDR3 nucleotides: TGTGCCAGCAGTTTAGGGTCTCCCAATGAGCAGTTCTTC.

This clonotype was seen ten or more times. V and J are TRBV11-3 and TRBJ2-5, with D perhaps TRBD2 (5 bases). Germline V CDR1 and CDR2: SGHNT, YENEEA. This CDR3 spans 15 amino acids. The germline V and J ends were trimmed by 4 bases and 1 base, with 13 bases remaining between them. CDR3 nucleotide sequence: TGTGCCAGCAGCTCGGGCCCGAGGGCCCAAGAGACCCAGTACTTC. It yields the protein CASSSGPRAQETQYF.

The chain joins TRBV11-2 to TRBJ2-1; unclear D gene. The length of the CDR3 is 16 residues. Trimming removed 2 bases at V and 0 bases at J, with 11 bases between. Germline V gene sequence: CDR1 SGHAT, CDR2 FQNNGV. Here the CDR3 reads CASSLFLQSSYNEQFF. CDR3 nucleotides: TGTGCCAGCAGCTTATTCCTCCAAAGCTCCTACAATGAGCAGTTCTTC.

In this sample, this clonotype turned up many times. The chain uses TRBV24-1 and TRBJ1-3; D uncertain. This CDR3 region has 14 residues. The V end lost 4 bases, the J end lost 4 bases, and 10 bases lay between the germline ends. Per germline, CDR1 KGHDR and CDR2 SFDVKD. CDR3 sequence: CATSDPRHGNTIYF. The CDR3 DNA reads TGTGCCACCAGTGACCCGAGACACGGAAACACCATATATTTT.

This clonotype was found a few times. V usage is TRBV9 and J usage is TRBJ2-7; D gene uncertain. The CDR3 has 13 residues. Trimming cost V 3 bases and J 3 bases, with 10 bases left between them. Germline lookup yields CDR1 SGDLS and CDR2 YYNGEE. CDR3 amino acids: CASSAPGSYEQYF. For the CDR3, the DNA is TGTGCCAGCAGCGCCCCCGGAAGCTACGAGCAGTACTTC. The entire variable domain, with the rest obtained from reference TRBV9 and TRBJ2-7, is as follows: DSGVTQTPKHLITATGQRVTLRCSPRSGDLSVYWYQQSLDQGLQFLIQYYNGEERAKGNILERFSAQQFPDLHSELNLSSLELGDSALYFCASSAPGSYEQYFGPGTRLTVT.

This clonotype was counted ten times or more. CDR3 DNA sequence: TGTGCCAGCACCCTGGAGGGAGAGACCCAGTACTTC. Translated, it gives CASTLEGETQYF. The rearrangement joins TRBV12-3 or TRBV12-4 to TRBJ2-5, with D perhaps TRBD2 (6 bases). The CDR3 has 12 amino acids. Trimming stripped 7 bases from V and 4 bases from J, with 10 bases between.

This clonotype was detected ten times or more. CDR3 DNA sequence: TGCAGTGCTAGACCCAGGGCGGTGGTAGGAAACGAGCAGTACTTC. Its protein is CSARPRAVVGNEQYF. The rearrangement links TRBV20-1 to TRBJ2-7; possible D gene TRBD1, 5 bases. Trimming pared 2 bases from V and 5 bases from J, leaving 19 bases between. CDR1 is DFQATT, CDR2 SNEGSKA, per germline (reference sequence). The CDR3 sequence is 15 residues long.

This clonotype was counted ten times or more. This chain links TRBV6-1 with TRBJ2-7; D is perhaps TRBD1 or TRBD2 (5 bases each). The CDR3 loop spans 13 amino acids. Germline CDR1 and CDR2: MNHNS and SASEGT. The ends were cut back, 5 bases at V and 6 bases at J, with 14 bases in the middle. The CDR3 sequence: CASSPGTPSEQYF. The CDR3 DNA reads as TGTGCCAGCAGTCCAGGGACCCCGAGCGAGCAGTACTTC.

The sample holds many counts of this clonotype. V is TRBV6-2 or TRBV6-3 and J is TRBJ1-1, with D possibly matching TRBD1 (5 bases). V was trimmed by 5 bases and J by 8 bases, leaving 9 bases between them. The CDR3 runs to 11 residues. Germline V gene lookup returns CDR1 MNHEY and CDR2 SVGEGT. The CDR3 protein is CASSVSGEAFF. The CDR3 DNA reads TGTGCCAGCAGTGTATCAGGGGAAGCTTTCTTT.

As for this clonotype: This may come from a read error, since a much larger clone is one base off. The CDR3 sequence: CASSVTGRGRNEKFF. The CDR3, as DNA: TGTGCCAGCAGCGTAACGGGGAGGGGGCGCAATGAGAAGTTCTTC. This sequence joins TRBV9 and TRBJ2-1, with D possibly called TRBD1 or TRBD2 (7 bases each). CDR1 and CDR2 (germline): SGDLS, YYNGEE. CDR3 length equals 15 residues.

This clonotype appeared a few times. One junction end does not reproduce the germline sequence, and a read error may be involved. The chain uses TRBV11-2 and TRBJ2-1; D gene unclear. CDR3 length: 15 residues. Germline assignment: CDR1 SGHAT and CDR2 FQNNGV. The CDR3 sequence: CASSQDRDTRGEQFF. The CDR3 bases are TGCGCCAGCAGCCAAGATAGAGACACCCGCGGTGAGCAGTTCTTC.

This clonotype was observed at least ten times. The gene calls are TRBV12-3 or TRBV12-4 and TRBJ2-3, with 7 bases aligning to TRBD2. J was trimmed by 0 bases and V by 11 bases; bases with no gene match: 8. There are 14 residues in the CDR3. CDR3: CAGGEGTSTDTQYF. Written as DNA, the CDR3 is TGTGCCGGAGGGGAGGGCACTAGCACAGATACGCAGTATTTT.

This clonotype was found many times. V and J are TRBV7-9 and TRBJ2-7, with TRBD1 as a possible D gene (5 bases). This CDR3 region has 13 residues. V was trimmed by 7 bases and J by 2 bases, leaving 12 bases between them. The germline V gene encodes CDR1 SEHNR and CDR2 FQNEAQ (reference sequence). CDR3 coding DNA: TGTGCCAGCAACAAAGGGGTTCCCTACGAGCAGTACTTC. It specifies CASNKGVPYEQYF.

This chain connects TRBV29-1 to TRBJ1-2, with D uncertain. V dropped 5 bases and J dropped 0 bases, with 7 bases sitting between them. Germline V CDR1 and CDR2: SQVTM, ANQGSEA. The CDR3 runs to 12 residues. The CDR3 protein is CSVLDTNYGYTF. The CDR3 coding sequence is TGCAGCGTTCTTGATACTAACTATGGCTACACCTTC.

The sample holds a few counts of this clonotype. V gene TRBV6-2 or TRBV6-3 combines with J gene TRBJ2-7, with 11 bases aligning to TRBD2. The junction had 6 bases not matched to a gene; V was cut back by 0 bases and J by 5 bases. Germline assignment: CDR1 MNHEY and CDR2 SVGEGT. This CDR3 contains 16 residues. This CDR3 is CASSYSMVSGRDEQYF. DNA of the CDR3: TGTGCCAGCAGTTACTCGATGGTTAGCGGGAGGGACGAGCAGTACTTC.

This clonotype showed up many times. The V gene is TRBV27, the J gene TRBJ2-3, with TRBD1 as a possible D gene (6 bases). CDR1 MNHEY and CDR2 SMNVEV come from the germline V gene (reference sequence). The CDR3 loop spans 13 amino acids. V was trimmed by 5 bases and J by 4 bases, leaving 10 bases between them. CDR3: CASSQQGADTQYF. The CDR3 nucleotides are TGTGCCAGCAGTCAACAGGGCGCAGATACGCAGTATTTT.